These T cell receptor beta chains were read from a single sample in a study of blood T cell repertoires in COVID-19. TCRdb's table, derived via immunoSEQ multiplex PCR, lists solely in-frame clones and lacks some. The sample has under 300,000 clones, roughly 90% seen once. Sequenced input: peripheral blood. Receptors were obtained from a man between 60 and 70 years old with acute or convalescent COVID-19. Each CDR3 is given with its conserved first and last residue. The order of the fields is J gene, D gene, V gene, clone size, CDR3 protein, CDR3 DNA. The D gene is left open where the match is weak. The listing skips clone size in some rows; elsewhere it reads once, few, many or a size class.

TRBJ1-1	TRBD1	TRBV11-3	.	CASSLQGVRNTEAFF	TGTGCCAGCAGCTTACAGGGGGTTAGGAACACTGAAGCTTTCTTT
TRBJ1-6	.	TRBV6-5	.	CASSSWGSSYNSPLHF	TGTGCCAGCAGTTCATGGGGCAGCTCCTATAATTCACCCCTCCACTTT
TRBJ2-1	TRBD2	TRBV5-1	.	CASSLVGTTVDEQFF	TGCGCCAGCAGCTTGGTAGGGACTACCGTCGATGAGCAGTTCTTC
TRBJ1-3	TRBD1	TRBV18	.	CASSTVRGFSGNTIYF	TGTGCCAGCTCAACCGTCAGGGGGTTCTCTGGAAACACCATATATTTT
TRBJ2-7	TRBD2	TRBV11-2	.	CASRQRESNEQYF	TGTGCCTCCAGGCAGCGGGAGTCGAACGAGCAGTACTTC
TRBJ2-7	TRBD2	TRBV19	.	CASSFGTSGIRGNYEQYF	TGTGCCAGTAGTTTTGGGACTAGCGGGATCCGGGGGAATTACGAGCAGTACTTC
TRBJ1-4	TRBD1	TRBV6-5	.	CASSGQGDDEKLFF	TGTGCCAGCAGCGGACAGGGTGATGATGAAAAACTGTTTTTT
TRBJ2-2	TRBD2	TRBV9	few	CASSVLAGGPFTGELFF	TGTGCCAGCAGCGTACTAGCGGGAGGGCCGTTCACCGGGGAGCTGTTTTTT
TRBJ1-2	TRBD1	TRBV6-5	.	CASRETGGSFYGYTF	TGTGCCAGCAGAGAGACAGGGGGCTCTTTCTATGGCTACACCTTC
TRBJ1-2	.	TRBV30	.	CAWSQVGNYGYTF	TGTGCCTGGAGCCAGGTGGGCAACTATGGCTACACCTTC
TRBJ2-7	.	TRBV12-2	.	CASRLMLTSGRATGPYEQYF	TGTGCAAGTCGCTTAATGTTGACTAGCGGGAGGGCCACAGGCCCCTACGAGCAGTACTTC
TRBJ2-1	TRBD2	TRBV11-2	.	CASSLGGSSYNEQFF	TGTGCCAGCAGCTTAGGCGGGAGCTCCTACAATGAGCAGTTCTTC
TRBJ1-5	TRBD1	TRBV28	.	CASSLFRGTGGYSNQPQHF	TGTGCCAGCAGTTTATTTCGAGGGACAGGGGGATATAGCAATCAGCCCCAGCATTTT
TRBJ1-2	.	TRBV19	.	CASTPQGVYGYTF	TGTGCCAGTACCCCGCAGGGTGTATATGGCTACACCTTC
TRBJ2-3	.	TRBV29-1	.	CSVPAVNTDTQYF	TGCAGCGTTCCAGCGGTAAACACAGATACGCAGTATTTT
TRBJ2-7	.	TRBV6-5	.	CASSSGTTYEQYF	TGTGCCAGCAGTTCTGGCACTACCTACGAGCAGTACTTC
TRBJ2-7	.	TRBV6-5	.	CASRGTGYEQYF	TGTGCCAGCAGGGGCACCGGCTACGAGCAGTACTTC
TRBJ1-4	.	TRBV5-1	.	CASSSQEPNEKLFF	TGCGCCAGCAGCTCACAGGAACCTAATGAAAAACTGTTTTTT
TRBJ1-6	.	TRBV28	.	CASTLVGSPLHF	TGTGCCAGCACTCTGGTGGGCTCACCCCTCCACTTT
TRBJ1-1	TRBD1	TRBV4-2	.	CASSQGGQRATEAFF	TGTGCCAGCAGCCAAGGGGGACAGAGGGCGACTGAAGCTTTCTTT
TRBJ2-1	.	TRBV30	.	CAWSEFRGRDEQFF	TGTGCCTGGAGTGAGTTTAGGGGTAGGGATGAGCAGTTCTTC
TRBJ1-5	TRBD1	TRBV28	.	CASSSTRKGQGNQPQHF	TGTGCCAGCAGTTCGACCCGAAAGGGACAGGGGAATCAGCCCCAGCATTTT
TRBJ2-3	.	TRBV27	few	CASSFGVPGKVDTQYF	TGTGCCAGCAGTTTTGGGGTACCAGGGAAGGTGGATACGCAGTATTTT
TRBJ1-4	TRBD1	TRBV12-3/TRBV12-4	.	CASSFVGTGLFF	TGTGCCAGCAGTTTCGTGGGGACAGGACTGTTTTTT
TRBJ1-1	.	TRBV12-3/TRBV12-4	.	CASTYRRNTEAFF	TGTGCCAGCACTTACAGGAGGAACACTGAAGCTTTCTTT
TRBJ2-7	.	TRBV18	.	CASSPPFVSEQYF	TGTGCCAGCTCACCACCCTTCGTTAGCGAGCAGTACTTC
TRBJ2-1	TRBD1	TRBV30	.	CAWSVWQGANEQFF	TGTGCCTGGAGTGTCTGGCAGGGGGCGAATGAGCAGTTCTTC
TRBJ1-3	.	TRBV29-1	.	CSEQVGNTIYF	TGCAGCGAGCAGGTTGGAAACACCATATATTTT
TRBJ2-3	TRBD2	TRBV7-2	.	CASSSEAREADTQYF	TGTGCCAGCAGCTCCGAGGCCCGGGAGGCAGATACGCAGTATTTT
TRBJ2-5	TRBD2	TRBV5-1	.	CASSLGEGFETQYF	TGCGCCAGCAGCTTGGGGGAGGGGTTCGAGACCCAGTACTTC
TRBJ2-5	TRBD2	TRBV6-5	.	CASTPGLAVQETQYF	TGTGCCAGCACACCGGGACTAGCGGTTCAAGAGACCCAGTACTTC
TRBJ1-1	.	TRBV7-9	.	CASSMSGFTEAFF	TGTGCCAGCAGCATGTCAGGGTTCACTGAAGCTTTCTTT
TRBJ1-2	.	TRBV5-8	.	CASSKVGQPSYTF	TGTGCCAGCAGCAAAGTTGGACAGCCCAGCTACACCTTC
TRBJ1-1	.	TRBV6-5	.	CASNVLRGNTEAFF	TGTGCCAGCAATGTCCTCAGGGGGAACACTGAAGCTTTCTTT
TRBJ2-5	TRBD2	TRBV20-1	.	CSASTGGEGIETQYF	TGCAGTGCTAGTACTGGCGGGGAGGGTATAGAGACCCAGTACTTC
TRBJ1-1	.	TRBV4-3	.	CASSQDVQGNTEAFF	TGCGCCAGCAGCCAAGACGTACAGGGAAACACTGAAGCTTTCTTT
TRBJ1-1	.	TRBV28	few	CASSRTEAFF	TGTGCCAGCAGTCGGACTGAAGCTTTCTTT
TRBJ2-1	TRBD2	TRBV5-4	.	CASSQPGLADNEQFF	TGTGCCAGCAGCCAACCGGGACTAGCGGACAATGAGCAGTTCTTC
TRBJ2-1	.	TRBV2	.	CASSTVRGTGEQFF	TGTGCCAGCAGTACTGTTAGGGGTACCGGTGAGCAGTTCTTC
TRBJ1-1	.	TRBV5-8	once	CASSLEGVNTEAFF	TGTGCCAGCAGCTTGGAAGGGGTGAACACTGAAGCTTTCTTT
TRBJ1-2	.	TRBV28	few	CASSTGQYGYTF	TGTGCCAGCAGTACCGGACAGTATGGCTACACCTTC